The 26 T cell receptor beta chains listed next were all sequenced from one sample in a study of memory CD4+ T cells and cytomegalovirus serostatus (dated 2019 in TCRdb). The library was produced with the immunoSEQ multiplex PCR assay. TCRdb carries this immuneACCESS record with in-frame sequences only. Its versions omit some clonotypes, under half of them owing to an unresolved V gene in the studies checked, with the rest unexplained. For this sample the table gives 40,000 to 55,000 clones, of which about 83% were detected only once. The ten largest account for 1.5% to 2.5% of the sample. Single viable CD3+CD4+CD8-CD45RO+ cells were sorted as memory CD4+ T cells on a FACSAria II. Sequenced sample: memory CD4+ T cells from blood. The source of these receptors is an adult in good health and CMV-seropositive.

This clone was seen only once. The gene calls are TRBV11-2 and TRBJ1-2; D might be TRBD1 (6 bases). Germline-derived CDR1 and CDR2 are SGHAT and FQNNGV. V lost 4 bases, J lost 5 bases, and 17 bases lay in between. The CDR3 runs 15 residues. CDR3 nucleotides: TGTGCCAGCAGCTACGACCGGGGGGGGCCGTATGGCTACACCTTC. Residues: CASSYDRGGPYGYTF. The full variable domain, with the rest looked up from reference TRBV11-2 and TRBJ1-2, is EAGVAQSPRYKIIEKRQSVAFWCNPISGHATLYWYQQILGQGPKLLIQFQNNGVVDDSQLPKDRFSAERLKGVDSTLKIQPAKLEDSAVYLCASSYDRGGPYGYTFGSGTRLTVV.

J is TRBJ2-1 and V is TRBV7-2, with TRBD2 identical over 14 bases. This CDR3 region has 17 residues. V was clipped by 5 bases and J by 10 bases; unmatched bases: 13. CDR1 is SGHTA and CDR2 is FQGNSA in the germline V gene. The CDR3 protein is CASSLLSGTSGSQEQFF. The DNA for the CDR3 is TGTGCCAGCAGCCTCTTGAGTGGGACTAGCGGGAGTCAGGAGCAGTTCTTC.

The genes are TRBV28 and TRBJ2-3; the D gene is possibly TRBD2 (5 bases). CDR3 length equals 16 residues. CDR1 MDHEN and CDR2 SYDVKM come from the germline V gene. The V and J ends lost 4 bases and 3 bases respectively, with 17 bases between them. CDR3 residues: CASSSPGEGQTDTQYF. The DNA of the CDR3 is TGTGCCAGCAGTTCCCCCGGTGAGGGCCAGACAGATACGCAGTATTTT.

The chain recombines TRBV28 with TRBJ1-4, with 9 bases aligning to TRBD1. This CDR3 region has 18 residues. The germline gives CDR1 MDHEN, CDR2 SYDVKM. V lost 5 bases, J lost 6 bases, and 16 bases stayed unmatched. The CDR3 reads CASSPPRQGVGEHEKLFF. The CDR3 region has the DNA TGTGCCAGCAGTCCCCCCCGACAGGGGGTTGGAGAGCATGAAAAACTGTTTTTT.

V usage is TRBV7-6 and J usage is TRBJ2-2; D not resolved. V was pared by 3 bases and J by 5 bases, with 7 bases between. Germline CDR1 is SGHVS and CDR2 is FNYEAQ. The CDR3 has 13 amino acids. CDR3 loop: CASSFRLTGELFF. The CDR3 region has the DNA TGTGCCAGCAGCTTTCGTCTTACCGGGGAGCTGTTTTTT.

The genes are TRBV5-1 and TRBJ2-3; 9 nucleotides agree with TRBD1. The CDR3 length is 16 residues. The V gene's germline CDR1 is SGHRS and CDR2 YFSETQ. V gave up 0 bases and J gave up 5 bases; unmatched junction bases: 7. Here the CDR3 reads CASSLASGQGQDTQYF. The CDR3 DNA follows: TGCGCCAGCAGCTTGGCCTCGGGACAGGGCCAAGATACGCAGTATTTT.

The rearrangement links TRBV5-1 to TRBJ2-7; D not certain. The CDR3 is 14 amino acids. Deletions cut 0 bases from V and 4 bases from J, with 11 bases between. Germline CDR1 and CDR2: SGHRS and YFSETQ. CDR3 sequence reads: CASSLADGWYEQYF. The CDR3 DNA reads TGCGCCAGCAGCTTGGCGGACGGGTGGTACGAGCAGTACTTC.

The CDR3 nucleotides are TGTGCCAGCAGTTCTCCTCAGGGGGAGGGAGCAGATACGCAGTATTTT. This encodes CASSSPQGEGADTQYF. This chain joins TRBV28 and TRBJ2-3, with D possibly being TRBD1 or TRBD2 (7 bases each). V lost 4 bases and J lost 4, with 18 bases in between. CDR1 and CDR2 (germline): MDHEN, SYDVKM. The CDR3 totals 16 residues.

The genes are TRBV5-3 and TRBJ2-1; 9 nucleotides line up with TRBD2. TRBV5-3 is designated an ORF whose function remains uncertain. This CDR3 region has 16 residues. V was clipped by 4 bases and J by 2 bases; unmatched bases: 7. The CDR3 region has the DNA TGTGCCAGAAGCCTGGGGACTAGCCGCCCCTACAATGAGCAGTTCTTC. Amino acid sequence: CARSLGTSRPYNEQFF.

This chain links TRBV6-1 with TRBJ1-5, with no clear D. Trimming stripped 2 bases from V and 6 bases from J, with 8 bases between. The CDR3 is 13 amino acids. Germline V CDR1 and CDR2: MNHNS, SASEGT. The CDR3 DNA reads TGTGCCAGCAGTGAACTGTGGGCTCAGCCCCAGCATTTT. Amino acid sequence: CASSELWAQPQHF.

This sequence joins TRBV11-2 and TRBJ2-7; a weak D match, TRBD2 (5 bases). This CDR3 comprises 14 residues. CDR1 is SGHAT and CDR2 is FQNNGV in the germline V gene. Trimming stripped 5 bases from V and 7 bases from J, with 18 bases between. The CDR3 here is CASSEGYSLLEQYF. CDR3 coding DNA: TGTGCCAGCAGCGAGGGATACTCACTTTTAGAGCAGTACTTC.

Judged by abundance, this clone is medium-sized. In nucleotides, the CDR3 is TGTGCCGCAGGTGCCTCGGGGGGGCCCACAGATACGCAGTATTTT. Protein product: CAAGASGGPTDTQYF. The chain couples TRBV27 to TRBJ2-3, with TRBD2 matching 8 bases. V gave up 11 bases and J gave up 2 bases; unmatched junction bases: 12. The germline CDR1 and CDR2 sequences are MNHEY and SMNVEV (reference sequence). CDR3 size: 15 residues.

V is TRBV14 and J is TRBJ2-2; no clear D. The CDR3 has 15 residues. Trimming pared 3 bases from V and 4 bases from J, leaving 12 bases between. In germline, CDR1 is SGHDN, CDR2 FVKESK. For the CDR3, the DNA is TGTGCCAGCAGCCAGGCGCACACCGTCACCGGGGAGCTGTTTTTT. Its protein product is CASSQAHTVTGELFF. The variable domain in full, with the rest retrieved from reference TRBV14 and TRBJ2-2, is EAGVTQFPSHSVIEKGQTVTLRCDPISGHDNLYWYRRVMGKEIKFLLHFVKESKQDESGMPNNRFLAERTGGTYSTLKVQPAELEDSGVYFCASSQAHTVTGELFFGEGSRLTVL.

J is TRBJ2-5 and V is TRBV7-2; 12 nucleotides line up with TRBD1. The germline V gene encodes CDR1 SGHTA and CDR2 FQGNSA. Unmatched junction bases numbered 15, after V lost 5 bases and J lost 5 bases. This CDR3 is built from 18 residues. CDR3 DNA sequence: TGTGCCAGCAGCCCTAGGGGACAGGGGGCCCTTAGAGAGGAGACCCAGTACTTC. Translating gives CASSPRGQGALREETQYF.

This clone was picked up one time. The chain employs TRBV21-1 and TRBJ2-7; TRBD1 reflects the table's D call only, with no check against the DNA. TRBV21-1 is noted as a pseudogene. This CDR3 has 11 residues. CDR3 DNA: TGTGCCAGCAGCAAAGGGCACGAGCAGTACTTC. Translation gives CASSKGHEQYF.

The chain carries TRBV7-8 and TRBJ2-2, with D perhaps TRBD1 or TRBD2 (6 bases each). The CDR3 has 16 amino acids. Deletions cut 11 bases from V and 3 bases from J, with 22 bases between. Germline CDR1 and CDR2: SGHVS and FQNEAQ. CDR3 sequence reads: CAAGPQLTGDTGELFF. The CDR3 bases are TGTGCCGCGGGGCCTCAGTTGACAGGCGACACCGGGGAGCTGTTTTTT.

The rearrangement joins TRBV2 to TRBJ2-7, with D uncertain. The germline gives CDR1 SNHLY, CDR2 FYNNEI. V lost 4 bases and J lost 3, with 7 bases in between. The CDR3 covers 12 residues. In DNA form, the CDR3 reads TGTGCCAGCAGTGGTCAGAGCTACGAGCAGTACTTC. Translating gives CASSGQSYEQYF.

The V call is TRBV27, the J call TRBJ1-5; D may be TRBD1 (5 bases). CDR1 is MNHEY and CDR2 is SMNVEV in the germline V gene (reference sequence). The CDR3 length is 15 residues. V dropped 5 bases and J dropped 0 bases, with 11 bases sitting between them. The CDR3 region has the DNA TGTGCCAGCAGTCTCAGGGCCTATAGCAATCAGCCCCAGCATTTT. Its protein is CASSLRAYSNQPQHF.

This chain's CDR3 is CASSTPHRGAEAFF. CDR3 sequence (DNA): TGTGCCAGCAGCACTCCCCACAGGGGCGCTGAAGCTTTCTTT. This rearrangement joins TRBV28 to TRBJ1-1; TRBD1 agrees at 7 bases. The junction had 10 bases not matched to a gene; V was cut back by 6 bases and J by 6 bases. CDR1 and CDR2 (germline): MDHEN, SYDVKM. This CDR3 contains 14 residues.

This sequence joins TRBV7-8 and TRBJ1-5; maybe TRBD1 (5 bases). CDR1 SGHVS and CDR2 FQNEAQ come from the germline V gene. V lost 8 bases, J lost 6 bases, and 14 bases lay in between. The CDR3 extends over 13 amino acids. The CDR3 sequence: CASGRQSSQPQHF. DNA for the CDR3: TGTGCCAGCGGAAGACAGTCCAGTCAGCCCCAGCATTTT.

This chain links TRBV19 with TRBJ1-1; 11 bases are a match to TRBD1. V shed 6 bases, J shed 11 bases, and the junction held 11 bases outside the gene matches. The germline V gene has CDR1 LNHDA and CDR2 SQIVND (reference sequence). This CDR3 has 14 amino acids. The CDR3, as DNA: TGTGCCAGTAGGCCGGGACAGGGGGACCCGGGGGCTTTCTTT. This sequence encodes CASRPGQGDPGAFF.

V is TRBV7-2 and J is TRBJ2-7; 11 bases agree with TRBD1. Germline V lookup: CDR1 SGHTA, CDR2 FQGNSA. The CDR3 runs 15 residues. V dropped 1 base and J dropped 5; count of bases not matched to a gene: 4. The CDR3 sequence is CASSLGTGGDNEQYF. The CDR3 DNA sequence: TGTGCCAGCAGCTTAGGGACAGGGGGCGACAACGAGCAGTACTTC. The full variable domain, in which reference TRBV7-2 and TRBJ2-7 provide the parts outside the CDR3, is GAGVSQSPSNKVTEKGKDVELRCDPISGHTALYWYRQSLGQGLEFLIYFQGNSAPDKSGLPSDRFSAERTGGSVSTLTIQRTQQEDSAVYLCASSLGTGGDNEQYFGPGTRLTVT.

In DNA form, the CDR3 reads TGTGCCAGCAGCTTAGGGCCGAAGGGATACAATGAGCAGTTCTTC. Residues: CASSLGPKGYNEQFF. The rearrangement joins TRBV11-1 to TRBJ2-1, with D hard to call. This CDR3 has 15 amino acids. V lost 1 base to trimming and J lost 4 bases, with 11 bases between them. Germline assignment: CDR1 SGHAT and CDR2 FQDESV (reference sequence).

The chain recombines TRBV19 with TRBJ2-7; TRBD1 agrees at 9 bases. V lost 2 bases and J lost 2; bases outside the gene matches: 1. CDR1 and CDR2 from the germline V gene are LNHDA and SQIVND (reference sequence). The CDR3 sequence is 14 residues long. The CDR3 DNA follows: TGTGCCAGTAGTATACGGGACAGGGCCTACGAGCAGTACTTC. It is translated as CASSIRDRAYEQYF.

The CDR3 loop reads CASSPSGLAGRNEQFF. The DNA of the CDR3 is TGTGCCAGCAGCCCAAGTGGTCTAGCGGGAAGGAATGAGCAGTTCTTC. This sequence joins TRBV7-8 and TRBJ2-1, with 9 bases fitting TRBD2. The CDR3 contains 16 residues. Germline CDR1 SGHVS, CDR2 FQNEAQ. V lost 5 bases and J lost 7; bases outside the gene matches: 12.

The chain is built from TRBV4-3 and TRBJ2-7, with D uncertain. This CDR3 is 16 amino acids long. Germline loops: CDR1 LGHNA, CDR2 YSLEER. V lost 0 bases, J lost 5 bases, and 17 bases lay in between. Here the CDR3 reads CASSQDMVAHEDEQYF. The CDR3, as DNA: TGCGCCAGCAGCCAAGATATGGTAGCCCACGAGGACGAGCAGTACTTC.